This TCR beta chain originates from a study of T cell repertoires in cytomegalovirus infection (dated by TCRdb to the late 2010s). Context from the whole study: The HLA type of each donor mattered for the analysis, because public TCR beta signatures pointed to carriage of CMV infection along with the matching HLA type. On the study overall, not on this receptor specifically: The ex vivo response was dominated by HLA-C-restricted CMV-specific TCR beta clonotypes, which also provided the single most frequent clonotype in two of eight donors. In both this cohort and an independent cohort of 352 donors, the cumulative frequency of public TCR beta family members distinguished carriers of CMV infection plus the relevant HLA type.

Note on this clonotype: The antigen it binds to is not known. There are no base qualities to consult, and no much larger clone falls within one base.

Sequencer: Illumina HiSeq 1500. Using fastp at Q25 and MiXCR, TCRdb reprocessed the public reads and kept productive beta chains. Each record represents a unique CDR3 protein, reported with the most common genes and DNA among its rows. Across this sample there are under 850,000 distinct CDR3 sequences, with 35% to 45% seen only once. Under 3.5% of the sample is held by the ten biggest clonotypes. Per the germline V gene, SGHVS is the CDR1 and FNYEAQ is the CDR2. Trimming takes 6 bases off V and 5 bases off J; junction bases not matched to a gene: 10. The CDR3 runs 18 amino acids, cysteine and phenylalanine included. Just CDR3 DNA is preserved here, 54 bases in frame from base 1.

Sequencing was performed on PBMCs. This sequence was found in a human donor in good health (CMV status not recorded). Some clones in this sample may be carry-over from other donors' samples. The sequence is built from TRBV7-6 and TRBJ2-2; TRBD2 matches 15 bases in the middle. The sequence in DNA is TGTGCCAGCAGGACCACCGGGACTAGCGGGAGGTATACCGGGGAGCTGTTTTTT. Translation gives CASRTTGTSGRYTGELFF.